This T cell receptor (beta chain) was recorded in a study of cytomegalovirus exposure and HLA in healthy donors. The overall study: Of the donors genotyped, about 410 in all, about 80% fell in the Caucasian-associated ancestry cluster. Study conclusions and caveats: The authors later found TCR association rates varying by HLA locus, with DRB1 most and HLA-C fewest.

Every donor was a healthy person donating bone marrow. Both 60 Vbeta primers and 13 Jbeta primers went into the PCR. Libraries were prepared by immunoSEQ multiplex PCR; TCRdb keeps only in-frame clonotypes and omits some of them. This table holds tens of thousands of clones. In regard to this clone: Its antigen remains unidentified.

Germline CDR1 is SEHNR and CDR2 is FQNEAQ (reference sequence). This CDR3 contains 15 residues. V lost 7 bases and J 0 bases, leaving 16 bases between the germline ends. The material sequenced was PBMCs. The origin of this receptor is a man in his fifties or sixties in good health and CMV-seronegative. The V and J genes are TRBV7-9 and TRBJ2-7, with TRBD1 as a possible D gene (6 bases). In DNA form, the CDR3 reads TGTGCCAGCACCGCATACAGGGAAAGCTCCTACGAGCAGTACTTC. It translates to CASTAYRESSYEQYF.